This is a list of T cell receptor beta chains from one sample in a study of tumor-infiltrating lymphocytes in primary liver carcinoma. TCRdb independently ran MiXCR on the multiplex PCR reads; one entry per CDR3 protein. Counted here are nearly 50,000 distinct CDR3 sequences, roughly 77% occurring once; the ten biggest clones make up roughly 24%. Specimen: liver tumor tissue from sampling region 3. The source of these receptors is a man aged 35-49 years with primary liver carcinoma and hepatitis B virus infection. The CDR3 runs from the conserved cysteine through the conserved F or W. The D gene is left open where the match is weak. Where a row states a size, it is once, few, many or the class of an expanded clone; other rows omit it.

D gene	J gene	clone size	V gene	CDR3 protein	CDR3 DNA
NA	TRBJ2-7	NA	TRBV28	CTSSLIAYYYDEYF	TGTACCAGCAGTTTAATTGCCTATTACTACGATGAGTACTTC
NA	TRBJ2-7	NA	TRBV12-3/TRBV12-4	CASRPMGEPEQYF	TGTGCCAGCAGGCCCATGGGGGAGCCAGAGCAGTACTTC
TRBD2	TRBJ2-3	NA	TRBV11-1	CASSIETSTQTDTQYF	TGTGCAAGCAGCATCGAGACTAGCACACAAACAGATACGCAGTATTTT
NA	TRBJ1-1	NA	TRBV4-1	CASTLTGMKTEAFF	TGCGCCAGCACCCTAACTGGTATGAAGACTGAAGCTTTCTTT
NA	TRBJ2-3	NA	TRBV7-9	CASSLAGGSTNTQYF	TGTGCCAGTAGCTTAGCCGGCGGTAGCACAAATACGCAGTATTTT
NA	TRBJ1-4	many	TRBV7-9	CASSSNQQGYGEKLFF	TGTGCCAGCAGCTCGAATCAGCAGGGGTACGGTGAAAAACTGTTTTTT
TRBD1	TRBJ1-1	NA	TRBV11-2	CASGQMGGQGFGTKAFF	TGTGCCAGCGGCCAAATGGGGGGACAGGGGTTCGGCACTAAAGCTTTCTTT
TRBD2	TRBJ2-7	NA	TRBV6-2/TRBV6-3	CACRRERDLAYEQYF	TGTGCCTGCAGACGCGAGCGGGATCTAGCCTACGAGCAGTACTTC
NA	TRBJ2-7	NA	TRBV13	CASSLLGEQHF	TGTGCCAGCAGCCTCCTGGGGGAGCAGCACTTC
NA	TRBJ2-1	NA	TRBV11-2	CANSLEVGVASGQFF	TGTGCCAACAGTTTAGAGGTGGGAGTGGCGAGTGGGCAGTTCTTC
NA	TRBJ2-3	NA	TRBV6-5	CARSYSAVAARPQYF	TGTGCCAGGAGTTACTCGGCGGTAGCAGCGAGGCCGCAGTATTTT